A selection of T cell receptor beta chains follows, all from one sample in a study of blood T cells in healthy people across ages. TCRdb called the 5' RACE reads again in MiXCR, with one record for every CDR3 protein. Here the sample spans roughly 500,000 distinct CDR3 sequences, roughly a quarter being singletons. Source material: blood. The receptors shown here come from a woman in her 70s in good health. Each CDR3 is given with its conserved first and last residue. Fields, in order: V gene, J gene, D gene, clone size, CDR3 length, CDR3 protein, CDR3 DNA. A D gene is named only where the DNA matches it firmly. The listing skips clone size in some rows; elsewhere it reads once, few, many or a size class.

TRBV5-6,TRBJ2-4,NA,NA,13,CASSFLRGNIQYF,TGTGCCAGCAGCTTTCTTCGGGGGAACATTCAGTACTTC
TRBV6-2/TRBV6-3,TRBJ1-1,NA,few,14,CASVFDGLNTEAFF,TGTGCCAGCGTCTTCGACGGGTTGAACACTGAAGCTTTCTTT
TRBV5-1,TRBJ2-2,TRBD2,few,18,CASSFQRGQYLNTGELFF,TGCGCCAGCAGCTTCCAGCGGGGGCAATACCTTAACACCGGGGAGCTGTTTTTT
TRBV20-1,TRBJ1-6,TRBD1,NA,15,CSATSGTAANSPLHF,TGCAGTGCTACTTCGGGGACAGCTGCAAATTCACCCCTCCACTTT
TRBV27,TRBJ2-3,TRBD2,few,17,CASSLVPGGAWVDTQYF,TGTGCCAGCAGTTTAGTTCCGGGGGGGGCCTGGGTAGATACGCAGTATTTT
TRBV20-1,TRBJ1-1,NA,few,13,CSATVGGKTEAFF,TGCAGTGCTACGGTAGGGGGTAAGACTGAAGCTTTCTTT
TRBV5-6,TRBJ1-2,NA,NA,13,CASIPQGLDGYTF,TGTGCCAGCATCCCTCAGGGTCTCGATGGCTACACCTTC
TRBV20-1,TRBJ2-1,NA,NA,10,CSALIGEQFF,TGCAGTGCCCTTATCGGGGAGCAGTTCTTC
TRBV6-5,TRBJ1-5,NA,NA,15,CASSFDRHSNQPQHF,TGTGCCAGCAGTTTTGACAGGCATAGCAATCAGCCCCAGCATTTT
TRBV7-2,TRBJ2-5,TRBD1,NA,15,CASNTGTVPMGEQYF,TGTGCCAGCAACACCGGGACAGTTCCTATGGGTGAGCAGTACTTC
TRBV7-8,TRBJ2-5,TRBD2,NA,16,CASSQHSGGRQETQYF,TGTGCCAGCAGCCAACATTCGGGGGGAAGACAAGAGACCCAGTACTTC
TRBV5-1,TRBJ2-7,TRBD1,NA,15,CASSLAGTVRHEQYF,TGCGCCAGCAGCTTGGCCGGGACAGTCCGTCACGAGCAGTACTTC
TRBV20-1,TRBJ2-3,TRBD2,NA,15,CSARDSGLASDTQYF,TGCAGTGCTAGAGATTCCGGACTAGCTTCAGATACGCAGTATTTT
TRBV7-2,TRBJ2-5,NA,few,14,CASSYQAGQETQYF,TGTGCCAGCAGCTACCAGGCGGGACAAGAGACCCAGTACTTC